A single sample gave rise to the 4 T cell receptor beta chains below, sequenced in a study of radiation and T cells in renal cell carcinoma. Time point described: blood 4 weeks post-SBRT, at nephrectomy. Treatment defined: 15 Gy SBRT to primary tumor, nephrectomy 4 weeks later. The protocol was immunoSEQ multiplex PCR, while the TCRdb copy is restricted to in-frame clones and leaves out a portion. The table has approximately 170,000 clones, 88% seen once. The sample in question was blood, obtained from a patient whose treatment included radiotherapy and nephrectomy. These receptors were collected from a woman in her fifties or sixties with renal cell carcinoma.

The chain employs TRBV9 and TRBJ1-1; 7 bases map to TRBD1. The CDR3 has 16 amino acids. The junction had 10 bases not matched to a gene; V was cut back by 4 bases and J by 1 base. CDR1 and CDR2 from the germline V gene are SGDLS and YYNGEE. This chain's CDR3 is CASSPDRERGNTEAFF. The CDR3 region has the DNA TGTGCCAGCAGCCCCGACAGGGAGAGAGGGAACACTGAAGCTTTCTTT.

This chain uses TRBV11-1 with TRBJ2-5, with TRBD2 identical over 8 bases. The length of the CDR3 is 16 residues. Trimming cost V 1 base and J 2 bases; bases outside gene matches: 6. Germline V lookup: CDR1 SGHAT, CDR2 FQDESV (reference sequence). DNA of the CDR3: TGTGCCAGCAGCTTAGAGCCTAGCGGGTTACAAGAGACCCAGTACTTC. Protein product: CASSLEPSGLQETQYF.

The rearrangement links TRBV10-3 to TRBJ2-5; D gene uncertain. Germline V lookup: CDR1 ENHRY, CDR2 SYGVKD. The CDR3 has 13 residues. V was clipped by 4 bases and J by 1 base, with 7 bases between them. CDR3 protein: CAISVRVQETQYF. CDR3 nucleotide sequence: TGTGCCATCAGTGTTCGGGTCCAAGAGACCCAGTACTTC.

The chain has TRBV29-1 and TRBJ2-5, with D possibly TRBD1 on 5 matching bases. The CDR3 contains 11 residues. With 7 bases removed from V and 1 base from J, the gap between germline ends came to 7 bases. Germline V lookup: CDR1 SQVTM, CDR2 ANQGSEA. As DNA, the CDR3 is TGCAGCGGGACACTCCAAGAGACCCAGTACTTC. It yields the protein CSGTLQETQYF. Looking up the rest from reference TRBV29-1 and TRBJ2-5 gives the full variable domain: SAVISQKPSRDICQRGTSLTIQCQVDSQVTMMFWYRQQPGQSLTLIATANQGSEATYESGFVIDKFPISRPNLTFSTLTVSNMSPEDSSIYLCSGTLQETQYFGPGTRLLVL.